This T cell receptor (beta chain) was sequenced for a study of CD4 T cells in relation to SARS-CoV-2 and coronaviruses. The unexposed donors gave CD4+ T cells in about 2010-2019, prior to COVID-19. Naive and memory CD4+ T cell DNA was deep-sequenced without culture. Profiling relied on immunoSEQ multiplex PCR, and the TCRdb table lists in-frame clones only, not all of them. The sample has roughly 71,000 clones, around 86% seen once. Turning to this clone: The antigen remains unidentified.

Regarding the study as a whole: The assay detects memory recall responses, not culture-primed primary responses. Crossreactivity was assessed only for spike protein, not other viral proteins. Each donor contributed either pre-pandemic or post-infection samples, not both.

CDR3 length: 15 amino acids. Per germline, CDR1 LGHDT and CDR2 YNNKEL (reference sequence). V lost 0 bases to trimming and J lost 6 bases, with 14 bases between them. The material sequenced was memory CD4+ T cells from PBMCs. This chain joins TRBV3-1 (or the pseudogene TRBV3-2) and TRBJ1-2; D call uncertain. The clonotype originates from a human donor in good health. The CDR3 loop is CASSQDQGLYDGYTF. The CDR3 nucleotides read TGTGCCAGCAGCCAAGATCAAGGGTTGTATGATGGCTACACCTTC.